This TCR beta chain was identified during a study of CD8+CD57+ T cells in acquired aplastic anemia. Overall study: DNA per sorted CD4+ or CD8+ sample ranged about 0.18 to 30 ug, averaging around 3.2 ug. Study observations and caveats: Between the patient and control groups, CD8+ Simpson's diversity did not differ significantly.

CDR3 and TCR beta VDJ profiling relied on a genomic DNA template. TCRdb reprocessed the reads with MiXCR, giving one entry per CDR3 protein. The data show roughly 250,000 distinct CDR3 sequences, 65% to 90% seen once. This clonotype was detected many times. Its target is not known. CD8+CD57+ cell expansion had been shown by flow cytometry in patients chosen for sequencing. None of the patients had been given any therapy when their blood was sampled. The CDR3 totals 14 residues. V was shortened by 6 bases and J by 0 bases, with 10 bases between the two germline ends. Germline V lookup: CDR1 SGHDT, CDR2 YYEEEE.

J is TRBJ2-1 and V is TRBV5-6; D is perhaps TRBD1 (6 bases). This sequence was found in a human donor with aplastic anemia. Sequences were obtained from sorted CD4+, CD8+, or CD8+CD57+ T cells (not recorded which) from PBMCs. CDR3 in DNA: TGTGCCAGCACCGGACAGATCTCCTACAATGAGCAGTTCTTC. Translation gives CASTGQISYNEQFF.